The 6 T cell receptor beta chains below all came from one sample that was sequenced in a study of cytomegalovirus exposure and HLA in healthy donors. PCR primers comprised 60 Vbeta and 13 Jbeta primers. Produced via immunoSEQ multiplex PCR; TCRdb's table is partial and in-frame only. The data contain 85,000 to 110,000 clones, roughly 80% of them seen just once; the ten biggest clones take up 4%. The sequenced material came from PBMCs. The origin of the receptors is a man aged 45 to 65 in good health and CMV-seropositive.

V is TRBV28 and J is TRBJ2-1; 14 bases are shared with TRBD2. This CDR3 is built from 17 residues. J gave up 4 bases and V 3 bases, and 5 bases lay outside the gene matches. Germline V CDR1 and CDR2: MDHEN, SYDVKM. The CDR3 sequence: CASSFRTSGRLYNEQFF. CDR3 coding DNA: TGTGCCAGCAGTTTCCGGACTAGCGGGAGGCTGTACAATGAGCAGTTCTTC.

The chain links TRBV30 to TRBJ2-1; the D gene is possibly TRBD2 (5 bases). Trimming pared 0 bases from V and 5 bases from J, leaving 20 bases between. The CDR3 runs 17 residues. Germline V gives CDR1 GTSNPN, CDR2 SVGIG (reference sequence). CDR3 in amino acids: CAWSVDSTSTADNEQFF. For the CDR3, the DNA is TGTGCCTGGAGTGTCGACTCGACATCCACAGCGGACAATGAGCAGTTCTTC. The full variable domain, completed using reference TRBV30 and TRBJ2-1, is SQTIHQWPATLVQPVGSPLSLECTVEGTSNPNLYWYRQAAGRGLQLLFYSVGIGQISSEVPQNLSASRPQDRQFILSSKKLLLSDSGFYLCAWSVDSTSTADNEQFFGPGTRLTVL.

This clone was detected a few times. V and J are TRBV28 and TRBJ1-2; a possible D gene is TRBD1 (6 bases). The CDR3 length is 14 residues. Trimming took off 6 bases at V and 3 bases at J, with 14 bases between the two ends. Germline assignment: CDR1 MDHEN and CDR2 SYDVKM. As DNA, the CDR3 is TGTGCCAGCAGAGCGACAGGAGAGTACTATGGCTACACCTTC. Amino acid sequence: CASRATGEYYGYTF.

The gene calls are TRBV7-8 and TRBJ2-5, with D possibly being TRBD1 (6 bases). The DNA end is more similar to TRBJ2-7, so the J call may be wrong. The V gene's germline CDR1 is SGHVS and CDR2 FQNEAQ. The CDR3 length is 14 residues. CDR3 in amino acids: CASSLTDSSYEQYF. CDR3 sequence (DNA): TGTGCCAGCAGCTTAACGGACAGCTCCTACGAGCAGTACTTC.

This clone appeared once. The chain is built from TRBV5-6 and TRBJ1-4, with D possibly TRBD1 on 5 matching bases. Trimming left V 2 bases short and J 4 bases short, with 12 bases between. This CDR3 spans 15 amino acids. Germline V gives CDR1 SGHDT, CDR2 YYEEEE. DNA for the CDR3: TGTGCCAGCAGCTTTGCCGGGGGAAGTAATGAAAAACTGTTTTTT. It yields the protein CASSFAGGSNEKLFF.

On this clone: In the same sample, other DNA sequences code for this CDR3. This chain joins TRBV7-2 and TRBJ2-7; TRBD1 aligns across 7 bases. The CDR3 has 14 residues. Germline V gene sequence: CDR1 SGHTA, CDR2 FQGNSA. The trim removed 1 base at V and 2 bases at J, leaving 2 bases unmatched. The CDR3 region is CASSLVGQTYEQYF. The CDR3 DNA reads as TGTGCCAGCAGCTTAGTGGGACAGACCTACGAGCAGTACTTC.